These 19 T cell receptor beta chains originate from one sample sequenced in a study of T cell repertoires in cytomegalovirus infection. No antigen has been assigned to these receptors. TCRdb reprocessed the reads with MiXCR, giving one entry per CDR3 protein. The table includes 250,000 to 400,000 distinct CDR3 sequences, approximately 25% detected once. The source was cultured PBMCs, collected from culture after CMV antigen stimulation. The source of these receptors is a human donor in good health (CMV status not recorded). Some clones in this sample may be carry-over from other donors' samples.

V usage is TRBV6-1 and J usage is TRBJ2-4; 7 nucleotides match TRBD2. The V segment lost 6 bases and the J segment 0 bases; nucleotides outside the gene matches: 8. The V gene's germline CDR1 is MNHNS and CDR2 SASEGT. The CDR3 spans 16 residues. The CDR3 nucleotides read TGTGCCAGCAGAGAACTAGCGTCCCTAGCCAAAAACATTCAGTACTTC. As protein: CASRELASLAKNIQYF.

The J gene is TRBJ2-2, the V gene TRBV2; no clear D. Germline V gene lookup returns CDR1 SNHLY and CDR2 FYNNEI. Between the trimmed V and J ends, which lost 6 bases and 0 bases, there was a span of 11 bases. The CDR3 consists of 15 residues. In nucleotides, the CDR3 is TGTGCCAGCAGGGTACCAACCCCGAACACCGGGGAGCTGTTTTTT. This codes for CASRVPTPNTGELFF. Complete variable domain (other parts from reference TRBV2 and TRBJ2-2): EPEVTQTPSHQVTQMGQEVILRCVPISNHLYFYWYRQILGQKVEFLVSFYNNEISEKSEIFDDQFSVERPDGSNFTLKIRSTKLEDSAMYFCASRVPTPNTGELFFGEGSRLTVL.

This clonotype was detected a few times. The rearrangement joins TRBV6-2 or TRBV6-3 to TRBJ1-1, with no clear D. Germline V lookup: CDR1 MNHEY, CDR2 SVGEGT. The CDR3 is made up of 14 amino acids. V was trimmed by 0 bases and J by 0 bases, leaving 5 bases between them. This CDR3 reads CASSYSRLNTEAFF. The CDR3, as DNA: TGTGCCAGCAGTTACTCACGGTTGAACACTGAAGCTTTCTTT.

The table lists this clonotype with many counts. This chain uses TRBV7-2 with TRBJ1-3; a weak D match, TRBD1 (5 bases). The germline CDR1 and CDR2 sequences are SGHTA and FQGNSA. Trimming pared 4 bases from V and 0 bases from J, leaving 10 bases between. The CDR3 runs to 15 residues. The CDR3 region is CASSWDGLSGNTIYF. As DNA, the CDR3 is TGTGCCAGCAGCTGGGACGGACTCTCTGGAAACACCATATATTTT.

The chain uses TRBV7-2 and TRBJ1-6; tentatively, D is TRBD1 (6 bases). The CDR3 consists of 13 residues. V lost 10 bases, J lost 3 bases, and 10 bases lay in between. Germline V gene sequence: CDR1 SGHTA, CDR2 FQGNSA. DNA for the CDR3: TGTGCCACCGGACAGAGCTATAATTCACCCCTCCACTTT. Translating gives CATGQSYNSPLHF.

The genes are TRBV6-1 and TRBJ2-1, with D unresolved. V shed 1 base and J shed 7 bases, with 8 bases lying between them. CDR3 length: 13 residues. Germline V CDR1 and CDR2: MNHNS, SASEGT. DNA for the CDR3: TGTGCCAGCAGTGAAGTCACGAGGAATGAGCAGTTCTTC. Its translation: CASSEVTRNEQFF.

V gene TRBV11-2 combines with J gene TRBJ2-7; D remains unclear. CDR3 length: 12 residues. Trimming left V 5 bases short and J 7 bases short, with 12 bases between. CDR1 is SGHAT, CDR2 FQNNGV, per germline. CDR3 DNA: TGTGCCAGCAGCCCCGACTGGTCTGAGCAGTACTTC. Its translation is CASSPDWSEQYF.

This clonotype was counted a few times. The CDR3 DNA follows: TGTGCCATCAATTTTCGGGCACCCCTGGGGTATGGCTACACCTTC. Amino acid sequence: CAINFRAPLGYGYTF. This chain joins TRBV10-3 and TRBJ1-2; no reliable D call. This CDR3 is 15 amino acids long. Germline V lookup: CDR1 ENHRY, CDR2 SYGVKD. The V gene lost 7 bases and the J gene lost 5 bases, with 20 bases spanning the gap.

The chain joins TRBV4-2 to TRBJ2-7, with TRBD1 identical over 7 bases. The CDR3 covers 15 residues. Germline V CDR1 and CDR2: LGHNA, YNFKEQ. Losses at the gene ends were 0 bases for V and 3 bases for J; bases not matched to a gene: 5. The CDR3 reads CASSQDGTADYEQYF. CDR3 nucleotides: TGTGCCAGCAGCCAAGATGGGACAGCAGACTACGAGCAGTACTTC.

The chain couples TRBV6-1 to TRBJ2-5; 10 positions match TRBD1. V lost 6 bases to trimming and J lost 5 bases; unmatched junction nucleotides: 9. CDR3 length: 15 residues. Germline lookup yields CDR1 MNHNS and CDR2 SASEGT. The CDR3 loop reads CASSYGQGGFETQYF. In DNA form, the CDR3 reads TGTGCCAGCAGCTATGGACAGGGGGGTTTCGAGACCCAGTACTTC.

The CDR3: CASRPSGEQPQHF. CDR3 DNA sequence: TGTGCCAGTCGCCCTAGCGGGGAACAGCCCCAGCATTTT. The chain couples TRBV19 to TRBJ1-5; D uncertain. Germline CDR1 LNHDA, CDR2 SQIVND (reference sequence). Trimming took 8 bases from V and 7 from J, leaving 15 bases between them. This CDR3 comprises 13 residues.

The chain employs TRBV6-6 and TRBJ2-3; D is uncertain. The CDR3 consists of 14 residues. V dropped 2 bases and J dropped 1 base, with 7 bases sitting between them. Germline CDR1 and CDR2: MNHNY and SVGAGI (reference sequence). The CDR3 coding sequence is TGTGCCAGCAGTTACGGAGTACGCACAGATACGCAGTATTTT. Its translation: CASSYGVRTDTQYF.

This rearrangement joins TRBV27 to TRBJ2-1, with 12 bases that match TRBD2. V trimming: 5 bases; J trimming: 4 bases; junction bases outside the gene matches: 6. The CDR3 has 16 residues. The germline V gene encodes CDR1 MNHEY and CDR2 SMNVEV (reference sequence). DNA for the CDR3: TGTGCCAGCAGTGCGACTAGCGGGAGAATTTACAATGAGCAGTTCTTC. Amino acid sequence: CASSATSGRIYNEQFF.

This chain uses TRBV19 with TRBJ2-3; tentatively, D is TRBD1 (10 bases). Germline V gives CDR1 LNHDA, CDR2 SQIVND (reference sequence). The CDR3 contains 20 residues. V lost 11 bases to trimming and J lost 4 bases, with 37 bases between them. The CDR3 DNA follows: TGTGCCCCTCGCTGTTTCGGGGACAGGGGCCAGCGGGAGGAACCAGATACGCAGTATTTT. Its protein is CAPRCFGDRGQREEPDTQYF. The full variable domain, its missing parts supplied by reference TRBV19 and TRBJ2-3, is DGGITQSPKYLFRKEGQNVTLSCEQNLNHDAMYWYRQDPGQGLRLIYYSQIVNDFQKGDIAEGYSVSREKKESFPLTVTSAQKNPTAFYLCAPRCFGDRGQREEPDTQYFGPGTRLTVL.

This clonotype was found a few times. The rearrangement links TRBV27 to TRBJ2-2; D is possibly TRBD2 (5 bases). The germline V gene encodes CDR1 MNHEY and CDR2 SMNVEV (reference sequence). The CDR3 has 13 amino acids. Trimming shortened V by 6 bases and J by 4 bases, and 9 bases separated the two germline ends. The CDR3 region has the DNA TGTGCCAGCAGCCCCACTAGCACCGGGGAGCTGTTTTTT. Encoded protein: CASSPTSTGELFF.

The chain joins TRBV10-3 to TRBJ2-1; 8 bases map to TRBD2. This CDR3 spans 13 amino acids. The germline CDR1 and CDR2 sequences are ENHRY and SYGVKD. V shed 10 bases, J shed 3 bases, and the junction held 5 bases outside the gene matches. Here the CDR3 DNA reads TGTGCCACCGGGACTAGGAGCTACAATGAGCAGTTCTTC. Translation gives CATGTRSYNEQFF.

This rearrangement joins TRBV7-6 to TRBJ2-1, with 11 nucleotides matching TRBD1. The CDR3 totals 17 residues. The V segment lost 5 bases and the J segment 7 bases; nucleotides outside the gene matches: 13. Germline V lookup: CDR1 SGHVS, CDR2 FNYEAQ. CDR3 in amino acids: CASSHLWTGGVGNEQFF. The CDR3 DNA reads TGTGCCAGCAGCCACCTCTGGACAGGGGGCGTGGGGAATGAGCAGTTCTTC. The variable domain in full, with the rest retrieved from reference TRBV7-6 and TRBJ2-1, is GAGVSQSPRYKVTKRGQDVALRCDPISGHVSLYWYRQALGQGPEFLTYFNYEAQQDKSGLPNDRFSAERPEGSISTLTIQRTEQRDSAMYRCASSHLWTGGVGNEQFFGPGTRLTVL.

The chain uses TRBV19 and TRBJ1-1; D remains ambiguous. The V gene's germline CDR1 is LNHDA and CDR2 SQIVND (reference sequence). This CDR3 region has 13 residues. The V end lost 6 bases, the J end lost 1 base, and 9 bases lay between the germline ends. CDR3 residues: CASSRKQNTEAFF. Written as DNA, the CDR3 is TGTGCCAGTAGCCGTAAGCAGAACACTGAAGCTTTCTTT.

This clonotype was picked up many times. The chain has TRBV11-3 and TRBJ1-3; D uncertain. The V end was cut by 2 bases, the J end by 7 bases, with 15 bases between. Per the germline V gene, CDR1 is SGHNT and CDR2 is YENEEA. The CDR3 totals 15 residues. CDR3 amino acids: CASSLSDDLLNTIYF. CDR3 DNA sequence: TGTGCCAGCAGCTTATCGGATGATCTGTTGAACACCATATATTTT.